Listed below are T cell receptor beta chains from one sample, sequenced in a study of cytomegalovirus exposure and HLA in healthy donors. This table comes from immunoSEQ multiplex PCR, and its TCRdb copy is limited to in-frame clones, with some not included. The sample lists roughly 170,000 clones, under 85% occurring once. Sequencing was done on a sample of PBMCs. Receptors were obtained from a man younger than 35 in good health and CMV-seronegative. CDR3s include the opening cysteine and the closing phenylalanine or tryptophan. The D gene is left open where the match is weak. The listing skips clone size in some rows; elsewhere it reads once, few, many or a size class.

size,D,V,J,CDR3,DNA
-,TRBD1,TRBV18,TRBJ1-2,CASSHNTGTGTIYGYTF,TGTGCCAGCTCACACAACACCGGGACAGGGACCATCTATGGCTACACCTTC
once,-,TRBV7-6,TRBJ1-1,CASSLREGPMNTEAFF,TGTGCCAGCAGCTTAAGGGAGGGACCGATGAACACTGAAGCTTTCTTT
-,TRBD2,TRBV4-1,TRBJ2-3,CASSPRSGDTQYF,TGCGCCAGCAGCCCCCGTAGCGGGGATACGCAGTATTTT
-,-,TRBV7-9,TRBJ2-3,CASSLGFGDTGRTDTQYF,TGTGCCAGCAGCTTAGGGTTCGGGGACACTGGGCGCACAGATACGCAGTATTTT
-,-,TRBV5-4,TRBJ1-6,CASSLQQGNSPLHF,TGTGCCAGCAGCTTGCAACAGGGAAATTCACCCCTCCACTTT
once,-,TRBV19,TRBJ1-1,CASLAPENTEAFF,TGTGCCAGCCTCGCCCCAGAGAACACTGAAGCTTTCTTT
-,TRBD1,TRBV2,TRBJ2-7,CASSERQGPTYEQYF,TGTGCCAGCAGTGAAAGACAGGGACCAACCTACGAGCAGTACTTC
-,TRBD1,TRBV5-1,TRBJ2-7,CASSIGQGRSYEQYF,TGCGCCAGCAGCATAGGACAGGGAAGGTCCTACGAGCAGTACTTC
-,-,TRBV11-3,TRBJ2-2,CASSPVAAGELFF,TGTGCCAGCAGCCCTGTAGCAGCCGGGGAGCTGTTTTTT
-,-,TRBV7-7,TRBJ2-7,CASSPGRGAAYEQYF,TGTGCTAGCAGCCCTGGACGGGGAGCGGCCTACGAGCAGTACTTC
-,TRBD2,TRBV30,TRBJ2-1,CAWSRGSGTRSSYNEQFF,TGTGCCTGGAGTCGTGGTAGCGGGACCCGGAGCTCCTACAATGAGCAGTTCTTC
-,-,TRBV15,TRBJ2-1,CATSRDRNNEQFF,TGTGCCACCAGCAGAGATAGAAACAATGAGCAGTTCTTC
-,TRBD1,TRBV5-1,TRBJ2-5,CASQGAAETQYF,TGCGCCAGCCAGGGGGCAGCAGAGACCCAGTACTTC
-,TRBD1,TRBV19,TRBJ2-7,CASSGGTGVVAEQYF,TGTGCCAGTAGTGGAGGGACAGGGGTGGTGGCCGAGCAGTACTTC
-,-,TRBV27,TRBJ2-7,CASSFNDEQYF,TGTGCCAGCAGTTTTAATGACGAGCAGTACTTC
-,-,TRBV5-8,TRBJ1-2,CASSSGGSSFGDYGYTF,TGTGCCAGCAGCTCCGGGGGGTCGTCGTTCGGAGATTATGGCTACACCTTC
-,TRBD1,TRBV19,TRBJ1-1,CASSPLTGATMNTEAFF,TGTGCCAGTAGTCCCCTGACAGGGGCCACAATGAACACTGAAGCTTTCTTT
-,TRBD2,TRBV5-1,TRBJ2-2,CASSLVPSGRAGELFF,TGCGCCAGCAGCTTGGTTCCCAGCGGGAGAGCCGGGGAGCTGTTTTTT
-,-,TRBV7-3,TRBJ2-2,CASSLTSGFPSTGELFF,TGTGCCAGCAGCTTAACCTCCGGGTTCCCATCCACCGGGGAGCTGTTTTTT
few,TRBD1,TRBV6-5,TRBJ2-7,CASSYSTGLYEQYF,TGTGCCAGCAGTTACTCGACAGGGTTATACGAGCAGTACTTC
once,-,TRBV6-1,TRBJ1-6,CASKVSQEGPPLHF,TGTGCCAGCAAAGTTAGCCAGGAGGGCCCACCCCTCCACTTT
-,-,TRBV27,TRBJ2-7,CASLAGPFEQYF,TGTGCCAGCCTGGCAGGGCCGTTCGAGCAGTACTTC
-,-,TRBV9,TRBJ1-3,CASSVARPGNTIYF,TGTGCCAGCAGCGTAGCCAGGCCTGGAAACACCATATATTTT
-,-,TRBV11-3,TRBJ2-7,CASSREMNYEQYF,TGTGCCAGCAGCCGGGAGATGAACTACGAGCAGTACTTC
-,-,TRBV7-9,TRBJ1-5,CASSPVNQPQHF,TGTGCCAGCAGCCCAGTCAATCAGCCCCAGCATTTT
few,TRBD1,TRBV7-9,TRBJ2-3,CASSSDRGDTDTQYF,TGTGCCAGCAGCTCCGACAGGGGAGACACAGATACGCAGTATTTT
-,-,TRBV28,TRBJ2-7,CASSFGTSSSYEQYF,TGTGCCAGCAGTTTTGGGACATCCAGCTCCTACGAGCAGTACTTC
-,TRBD1,TRBV28,TRBJ1-2,CSSGQGARGYTF,TGTTCGTCGGGACAGGGGGCGCGTGGCTACACCTTC
-,TRBD2,TRBV7-2,TRBJ2-7,CASSFLAGSSYEQYF,TGTGCCAGCAGCTTCCTAGCGGGGAGCTCCTACGAGCAGTACTTC
once,-,TRBV5-4,TRBJ2-1,CASSFRVNEQFF,TGTGCCAGCAGCTTTCGGGTCAATGAGCAGTTCTTC
-,TRBD2,TRBV5-1,TRBJ2-1,CASSASGSSYNEQFF,TGCGCCAGCAGCGCTAGCGGGTCCTCCTACAATGAGCAGTTCTTC
-,-,TRBV9,TRBJ2-1,CASTQGSYNEQFF,TGTGCCAGTACACAGGGATCCTACAATGAGCAGTTCTTC
-,TRBD2,TRBV4-1,TRBJ2-7,CASSQPTSGSHEQYF,TGCGCCAGCAGCCAGCCGACTAGCGGGAGCCACGAGCAGTACTTC
-,-,TRBV7-9,TRBJ2-6,CASSGPSGGKGSGANVLTF,TGTGCCAGCAGCGGACCCTCAGGGGGGAAAGGCTCTGGGGCCAACGTCCTGACTTTC
-,TRBD2,TRBV11-2,TRBJ2-5,CASSLLATSDQETQYF,TGTGCCAGCAGCTTACTGGCGACTAGCGACCAAGAGACCCAGTACTTC
few,TRBD1,TRBV6-5,TRBJ1-3,CASSYSRDRPIYF,TGTGCCAGCAGTTACTCGAGGGACAGGCCCATATATTTT
-,-,TRBV10-3,TRBJ1-5,CAIMGGSDQPQHF,TGTGCCATCATGGGGGGATCTGATCAGCCCCAGCATTTT
-,-,TRBV30,TRBJ2-1,CAWSVTAYNEQFF,TGTGCCTGGAGTGTCACAGCCTACAATGAGCAGTTCTTC
few,-,TRBV2,TRBJ2-1,CASSERGSSYNEQFF,TGTGCCAGCAGTGAACGTGGTAGCTCCTACAATGAGCAGTTCTTC
-,TRBD2,TRBV30,TRBJ2-7,CAGQRDSYEQYF,TGTGCCGGCCAGCGGGACTCCTACGAGCAGTACTTC
-,TRBD2,TRBV28,TRBJ2-5,CASSFTLGTSGVRETQYF,TGTGCCAGCAGTTTTACTTTAGGGACTAGCGGGGTCAGAGAGACCCAGTACTTC
-,-,TRBV19,TRBJ2-7,CASSRQRGTEIYEQYF,TGTGCCAGTAGCCGTCAACGCGGGACAGAGATTTACGAGCAGTACTTC
-,TRBD1,TRBV5-1,TRBJ2-7,CASSGGQGSSYEQYF,TGCGCCAGCAGCGGGGGACAGGGGAGCTCCTACGAGCAGTACTTC
-,TRBD1,TRBV28,TRBJ1-5,CASGAQGDQPQHF,TGTGCCAGCGGAGCACAGGGGGATCAGCCCCAGCATTTT